This TCR beta chain was found in a study of T cells in Graves' hyperthyroidism and ophthalmopathy. Notes on the study in general: A median about 6.2 months before onset, the model predicted ophthalmopathy. Peripheral blood also featured most of the thyroid clonotypes expanded above 0.001.

This clonotype was seen only a few times. No antigen is known for it. CDR3 size: 14 residues. The germline V and J ends were trimmed by 8 bases and 8 bases, with 18 bases remaining between them. Per germline, CDR1 SNHLY and CDR2 FYNNEI. Researchers amplified the TCR beta CDR3 regions from RNA transcripts. A set of HTBI primers served as the primers for a first-round RT-PCR of the TCR CDR3. TCRdb processed the multiplex PCR reads anew with MiXCR; each CDR3 protein has one entry. The table includes 650,000 to 800,000 distinct CDR3 sequences, 45% detected once. Sequencing was performed on peripheral blood or thyroid tissue (not recorded which). The TCR originated in an adult man with Graves' disease, either hyperthyroidism or ophthalmopathy (not recorded which). The chain carries TRBV2 and TRBJ1-4; TRBD1 might be the D (6 bases). The DNA for the CDR3 is TGTGCCAGCGGGGGCCCCCCTTTAGGGGAAAAACTGTTTTTT. Translation: CASGGPPLGEKLFF. Variable domain in full (rest from reference TRBV2 and TRBJ1-4): EPEVTQTPSHQVTQMGQEVILRCVPISNHLYFYWYRQILGQKVEFLVSFYNNEISEKSEIFDDQFSVERPDGSNFTLKIRSTKLEDSAMYFCASGGPPLGEKLFFGSGTQLSVL.